This T cell receptor (beta chain) stems from a study of T cell changes during pregnancy in multiple sclerosis. The CDR3 loop spans 17 amino acids. Germline V CDR1 and CDR2: LNHDA, SQIVND (reference sequence). Trimming at V came to 7 bases and at J to 2 bases, leaving 14 bases not matched to a gene. Assay used: immunoSEQ multiplex PCR; TCRdb lists only in-frame clones, some missing. The data hold about 76,000 clones, with 93% observed a single time. The sample was peripheral blood, taken in the second trimester of pregnancy. This rearrangement joins TRBV19 to TRBJ2-5; 9 bases are a match to TRBD2. This TCR derives from a female donor with multiple sclerosis, enrolled in a pregnancy study. The CDR3 region is CASKKSVAGVLQETQYF. In DNA form, the CDR3 reads TGTGCCAGTAAAAAAAGTGTAGCGGGGGTACTTCAAGAGACCCAGTACTTC.